The rows below give T cell receptor beta chains drawn from one sample of a study of multiple sclerosis patients with progressive multifocal leukoencephalopathy. Data came from immunoSEQ multiplex PCR; TCRdb stores just in-frame clones and leaves some out. The table records some 25,000 clones, 80% to 95% of them present only once. The sample in question was PBMCs, obtained from a patient treated with natalizumab. The receptors shown here come from a man younger than 40 with multiple sclerosis. Each CDR3 is given with its conserved first and last residue. The order of the fields is D gene, V gene, J gene, clone size, CDR3 DNA, CDR3 protein. The D gene is left open where the match is weak. Expanded clones are given a class, and other clones once, few, many or no size at all.

.	TRBV6-5	TRBJ1-1	.	TGTGCCAGCAGCACGGGACGGGCGAACACTGAAGCTTTCTTT	CASSTGRANTEAFF
.	TRBV2	TRBJ2-7	.	TGTGCCAGCAGCTCCCTGGGGCAGGGATTGAACGAGCAGTACTTC	CASSSLGQGLNEQYF
TRBD2	TRBV4-2	TRBJ2-3	.	TGTGCCAGCAGAATTCTAGCGGGAGTGGCAGATACGCAGTATTTT	CASRILAGVADTQYF
.	TRBV2	TRBJ1-1	.	TGTGCCAGCAGTCTAACGGACGGGAACACTGAAGCTTTCTTT	CASSLTDGNTEAFF
.	TRBV6-6	TRBJ1-1	.	TGTGCCAGCAGGAAACAGGGCCTGAACACTGAAGCTTTCTTT	CASRKQGLNTEAFF
.	TRBV6-5	TRBJ1-2	.	TGTGCCAGCAGTTACCTCGACAGGAATGGCTACACCTTC	CASSYLDRNGYTF
.	TRBV11-2	TRBJ1-1	.	TGTGCCAGCAGCTTTGGGGGGCGGGGGACTGAAGCTTTCTTT	CASSFGGRGTEAFF
.	TRBV7-9	TRBJ2-1	.	TGTGCCAGCAGCTTAGGAGAAGCGCCGAACAATGAGCAGTTCTTC	CASSLGEAPNNEQFF
.	TRBV7-9	TRBJ1-5	.	TGTGCCAGCAGCTTGGAGGGCTTGGGCAATCAGCCCCAGCATTTT	CASSLEGLGNQPQHF
TRBD2	TRBV11-2	TRBJ2-7	.	TGTGCCAGCAGCTTAGCCCTAGCGGGAGTTTCCTCCTACGAGCAGTACTTC	CASSLALAGVSSYEQYF
TRBD2	TRBV4-3	TRBJ2-5	once	TGCGCCAGCAGCCAGCTCTCGGGACTAGGGTACCAAGAGACCCAGTACTTC	CASSQLSGLGYQETQYF
TRBD1	TRBV7-9	TRBJ1-1	.	TGTGCCAGCAGCTTAGGGAGATCGACAGGGGAGCATACTGAAGCTTTCTTT	CASSLGRSTGEHTEAFF
.	TRBV13	TRBJ2-2	.	TGTGCCAGCAGCTTTCCCGGGACTAACACCGGGGAGCTGTTTTTT	CASSFPGTNTGELFF
.	TRBV4-1	TRBJ2-3	.	TGCGCCAGCAGCCAAGGGAGGGGAGGCACAGATACGCAGTATTTT	CASSQGRGGTDTQYF
.	TRBV5-1	TRBJ2-3	once	TGCGCCAGCAGCATCGACAAGGGGGTCGATACGCAGTATTTT	CASSIDKGVDTQYF
TRBD2	TRBV7-2	TRBJ2-7	.	TGTGCCAGCAGCTTACCGACGACTAGCGGGAGTTACGAGCAGTACTTC	CASSLPTTSGSYEQYF
TRBD1	TRBV7-8	TRBJ2-4	.	TGTGCCAGCAGCTGGGATAGGAGACAGGGTTCGAGCAAAAACATTCAGTACTTC	CASSWDRRQGSSKNIQYF
.	TRBV11-2	TRBJ2-1	once	TGTGCCAGCAGCCGCTTTCAGTCCCTAACGTCCTCCAAGGGGGAGCAGTTCTTC	CASSRFQSLTSSKGEQFF
.	TRBV15	TRBJ2-1	.	TGTGCCACCAGCCACCGCGGGGGCCACTTTAATCTCAATGAGCAGTTCTTC	CATSHRGGHFNLNEQFF
TRBD2	TRBV5-5	TRBJ2-7	.	TGTGCCAGCAGCCCCGGCGGGGGGCTCACCTACGAGCAGTACTTC	CASSPGGGLTYEQYF
.	TRBV7-9	TRBJ2-3	.	TGTGCCAGCAGCTCCGAGGGAACTTACACAGATACGCAGTATTTT	CASSSEGTYTDTQYF
.	TRBV6-5	TRBJ2-1	once	TGTGCCAGCAGGCGAAAGGGGGACTATAGGAATGAGCAGTTCTTC	CASRRKGDYRNEQFF
.	TRBV9	TRBJ2-3	.	TGTGCCAGCAGCGTGATCGCGGGGCGTCTCACAGATACGCAGTATTTT	CASSVIAGRLTDTQYF
.	TRBV5-1	TRBJ1-1	.	TGCGCCAGCAGCCCGGGCCCCGGGGGCACTGAAGCTTTCTTT	CASSPGPGGTEAFF
.	TRBV2	TRBJ2-7	.	TGTGCCAGCAGTGGGCGGACTAGGGGGCACTACGAGCAGTACTTC	CASSGRTRGHYEQYF
TRBD1	TRBV9	TRBJ2-7	.	TGTGCCAGCAGCCCCAGACAGGGGGGCTCCTACGAGCAGTACTTC	CASSPRQGGSYEQYF
.	TRBV5-8	TRBJ1-2	.	TGTGCCAGCAGCTTGGATGGAGGGACAAATGGCTACACCTTC	CASSLDGGTNGYTF
.	TRBV18	TRBJ2-2	.	TGTGCCAGCTCACCACCTCAGGGCGGATACACCGGGGAGCTGTTTTTT	CASSPPQGGYTGELFF
TRBD1	TRBV10-1	TRBJ1-1	.	TGCGCCAGCAGATCGGACAGGAAGAACACTGAAGCTTTCTTT	CASRSDRKNTEAFF
TRBD1	TRBV27	TRBJ2-3	.	TGTGCCAGCAGCAGAGGGCGGACAGGACTCACAGATACGCAGTATTTT	CASSRGRTGLTDTQYF
TRBD1	TRBV4-3	TRBJ2-1	.	TGCGCCAGCAGCCACCGGGACAGGGATTTTGAGCAGTTCTTC	CASSHRDRDFEQFF